This T cell receptor (beta chain) came from a study of HIV-infected patients and healthy controls (dated by TCRdb to 2014 to 2015). Study-wide context: After three months of therapy, CD4 counts in about 90% of the 16 patients increased to a modest but significant degree while remaining below normal ranges. The question the study tested was whether immune perturbation and reconstitution could be captured by deep TCR repertoire sequencing of small blood samples from HIV patients. The CD4:CD8 ratio rose slightly, whereas CD8 counts showed no consistent shift during early therapy. Overall T-cell lymphocytopenia was not observed in the patients, and no significant difference from controls was found in total CDR3 counts per chain. Viral load fell below detection in about 70% of the 16 patients by the second bleed and in all patients following a further year of therapy. Summary of the overall study and its limitations: By Jaccard index and by the count of highly shared sequences, healthy controls shared more CDR3s between individuals than HIV+ patients did. Compared with untreated HIV+ repertoires, healthy control repertoires had roughly threefold more distinct CDR3s and a higher Shannon diversity. Rare events from HIV-infected data received too much weight under size-matching, and comparisons were complicated by unequal numbers of distinct sequences between patients and controls. In HIV-infected patients, the apparent post-therapy recovery of the Gini index was not replicated in size-matched repertoire data. The pairing of alpha and beta chains was not determined in the samples. HIV-associated CDR3s exhibited a significant reduction in frequency during therapy, whereas CMV-associated CDR3s exhibited no significant change, although the majority increased in frequency. The observed differences in diversity were not explained by the slight differences in age and sex profiles between the study cohorts. Processing was restricted to sixteen HIV-infected individuals, which the authors judged to be a major constraint on the generalizability of the findings. Using whole blood restricted sequencing depth and prevented separating the dynamics of distinct T-cell subpopulations. MAIT cell alpha-chain CDR3s were present at high frequency in healthy controls but severely depleted in HIV+ repertoires. Donor HLA types were not determined in the study. Oligoclonality may be reflected in the significantly higher mean Gini indices of HIV-infected repertoires compared with controls. Treated samples represented only 2 to 3 months of therapy, a duration arguably insufficient for detecting immune reconstitution in view of low adult thymic output. Significantly different mean usage between HIV-infected patients and controls was observed for eight alpha and eight beta V genes.

SuperScript III was used to reverse transcribe 500 ng RNA with primers targeting the alpha and beta constant regions. Separate alpha and beta chain libraries were made by chain-specific third strand synthesis with multiplexing indices. To avoid primer bias, the protocol used one single primer pair to amplify every rearrangement within a chain, and the protocol also attached molecular barcodes to each cDNA molecule. Purified cDNA was joined by T4 RNA Ligase 1 to a 5' RACE adapter carrying a random hexamer and the SP2 sequencing primer site. With slow temperature ramps used to favor optimal annealing, second strand synthesis was primed from the SP2 site with Phusion polymerase. Two random hexamer sequences, both added before amplification and joined together, made up the 12-nucleotide barcode of each molecule. A brief initial PCR introduced P5 and P7 adapter elements together with a second index, and a roughly 20-cycle amplification PCR using P5s and P7 primers was subsequently performed. A total of 27 PCR cycles were applied to the libraries, which were quantified on a Qubit, sized on a Bioanalyzer, and diluted to roughly 4 nM. Sequencing of the normalized libraries was done on an Illumina MiSeq using 2 x 250 paired-end kits. Reverse transcription reactions were cleaned up on MinElute columns and eluted into approximately 10 ul Tris-Cl. A 1:1 ratio of AMPure XP beads was used to clean the adapter ligations after they had run for approximately 21 hours at 16 degrees C. As for how the authors treated the data: A modified Decombinator that output V, J, insert and barcode information was used to process the demultiplexed FASTQ files. Sequences that shared a barcode but differed from the dominant sequence were treated as errors and discarded, and barcodes were clustered at Levenshtein distance 3 and counted to estimate the original cDNA molecules. The R packages ineq, vegan, igraph and RCytoscape were used for downstream analyses, together with IMGT nomenclature and CDR3 definitions. V gene usage was computed over distinct sequences, each TCR counted once to avoid skew from clonal expansion. Unique CDR3 amino acid sequences within a donor were connected in similarity networks whenever two sequences differed by a single Levenshtein edit. The authors compiled published HIV-specific CDR3s (about 92 alpha, some 700 beta) and CMV-specific CDR3s (roughly twelve alpha, about 250 beta) and searched for them in the repertoires. It was shown by random subsampling to size-matched repertoires that the decreased diversity of patients was not caused by their lower sequence numbers. TCRdb ran its own pipeline on the public reads, namely fastp trimming at Q25 and MiXCR clone calling, and kept in-frame beta chains. Every distinct CDR3 protein forms one entry, paired with its most common genes and DNA. TCRdb's processing, not the authors' own work, is the source of the V and J calls. The sample includes some 14,000 distinct CDR3 sequences, with 9% to 15% observed a single time. Around 40% of the sample is held by the ten biggest clonotypes.

Reading from cysteine to phenylalanine, the CDR3 counts 15 amino acids. CDR3 DNA only is kept here, 45 bases in frame from base 1. The germline V gene supplies CDR1 MDHEN and CDR2 SYDVKM. Trimming costs V 2 bases and J 1 base, and their ends lie 12 bases apart. This clonotype was detected ten times or more. Its antigen has not been determined. No base quality values were provided; no much bigger clone lies one nucleotide off. Follow-up blood from HIV-infected patients was collected roughly three months, about 14 weeks, after antiretroviral therapy began. Since whole blood was used without any cell fractionation, the repertoire reflected all peripheral T cells in unsorted form. For RNA extraction, an approximately 2.5 ml sample of peripheral blood was drawn into Tempus tubes. Patients were deemed ineligible for enrollment if they had febrile or AIDS-related illness, tumors, hepatitis B or C coinfection, immunomodulatory therapy, recent vaccination or treatment interruptions. Residual genomic DNA was removed with the TURBO-DNase kit and globin mRNA was depleted with GLOBINclear.

This sample comprised blood, obtained during antiretroviral therapy. The sequence was collected from an adult with HIV infection. The donor label of this sample is uncertain. The rearrangement combines TRBV28 with TRBJ2-7; the D gene assignment is ambiguous. The CDR3 corresponds to CASSLTDPTSYEQYF. The DNA reads as follows: TGTGCCAGCAGTTTAACGGACCCAACATCCTACGAGCAGTACTTC.